A selection of T cell receptor beta chains follows, all from one sample in a study of T cells in Graves' hyperthyroidism and ophthalmopathy. From the multiplex PCR reads, TCRdb called clonotypes with MiXCR, one entry per CDR3 protein. The sample has under 450,000 distinct CDR3 sequences, about a sixth seen once. The source material was blood. These TCRs come from a woman younger than 45 with Graves' hyperthyroidism that later progressed to Graves' ophthalmopathy. Each CDR3 is given with its conserved first and last residue. Each record gives: CDR3 length, V gene, D gene, clone size, J gene, CDR3 protein, CDR3 DNA. D genes are given only for firm matches. For some rows the clone size is stated as once, few or many, or as a class when expanded; others skip it.

>19|TRBV6-1|TRBD1|many|TRBJ2-5
CASSDKPIWGQGAGETQYF
TGTGCCAGCAGTGATAAGCCAATCTGGGGACAGGGGGCAGGAGAGACCCAGTACTTC
>13|TRBV29-1|.|few|TRBJ1-1
CSVEDQGAGSAFF
TGCAGCGTTGAAGATCAGGGCGCTGGTAGTGCTTTCTTT
>15|TRBV4-1|.|few|TRBJ2-7
CASSRSQGRDYEQYF
TGCGCCAGCAGTCGGTCTCAGGGGCGCGACTACGAGCAGTACTTC
>15|TRBV12-3/TRBV12-4|TRBD2|.|TRBJ2-1
CASSLRAGENNEQFF
TGTGCCAGCAGTTTAAGAGCGGGAGAGAACAATGAGCAGTTCTTC
>13|TRBV30|.|few|TRBJ2-1
CAWSVTGPLEQFF
TGTGCCTGGAGTGTAACAGGGCCTCTGGAGCAGTTCTTC
>16|TRBV24-1|.|many|TRBJ2-2
CATSDSTSSNTGELFF
TGTGCCACCAGTGATTCGACAAGTTCGAACACCGGGGAGCTGTTTTTT
>13|TRBV12-3/TRBV12-4|.|many|TRBJ1-1
CASSPLNSRSAFF
TGTGCCAGCAGTCCATTAAACTCCCGATCGGCTTTCTTT
>13|TRBV18|TRBD1|many|TRBJ2-7
CASSPPGQYEQYF
TGTGCCAGCTCACCACCGGGACAGTACGAGCAGTACTTC
>16|TRBV5-1|.|few|TRBJ2-2
CASSFGVQGVTGELFF
TGCGCCAGCAGCTTTGGCGTACAGGGTGTCACCGGGGAGCTGTTTTTT
>14|TRBV12-3/TRBV12-4|TRBD1|.|TRBJ2-2
CASRVTGGTGELFF
TGTGCCAGCAGAGTCACAGGGGGCACCGGGGAGCTGTTTTTT
>16|TRBV5-1|.|many|TRBJ2-1
CASSLAGGGGYNEQFF
TGCGCCAGCAGCTTGGCTGGGGGCGGGGGATACAATGAGCAGTTCTTC
>17|TRBV4-1|TRBD2|.|TRBJ2-7
CASSLGLAGEKDYEQYF
TGCGCCAGCAGCCTGGGACTAGCGGGAGAAAAAGACTACGAGCAGTACTTC
>13|TRBV28|.|many|TRBJ1-2
CASTPWGNYGYTF
TGTGCCAGCACCCCTTGGGGTAACTATGGCTACACCTTC
>13|TRBV7-9|.|.|TRBJ2-7
CASSGRVTREQYF
TGTGCCAGCAGCGGCCGGGTGACCCGCGAGCAGTACTTC
>15|TRBV27|TRBD2|.|TRBJ2-5
CASSLFGTRGETQYF
TGTGCCAGCAGTTTATTCGGGACTAGAGGAGAGACCCAGTACTTC
>18|TRBV10-3|.|many|TRBJ2-6
CAISESFGRAAGANVLTF
TGTGCCATCAGTGAGTCGTTTGGAAGGGCCGCTGGGGCCAACGTCCTGACTTTC
>12|TRBV25-1|.|many|TRBJ1-1
CASSETGSGAFF
TGTGCCAGCAGTGAAACAGGGTCTGGAGCTTTCTTT
>14|TRBV5-6|TRBD1|many|TRBJ2-5
CASSRTGRQETQYF
TGTGCCAGCAGCAGGACAGGGCGCCAAGAGACCCAGTACTTC
>16|TRBV24-1|TRBD1|many|TRBJ1-2
CATSDTTGGIVGGYTF
TGTGCCACCAGTGATACCACAGGGGGAATCGTTGGAGGCTACACCTTC
>19|TRBV2|TRBD2|many|TRBJ2-3
CASSDWLAGAPTSTDTQYF
TGTGCCAGCAGTGATTGGCTAGCGGGGGCCCCAACTAGCACAGATACGCAGTATTTT
>14|TRBV20-1|TRBD1|many|TRBJ2-7
CSAPNRGNYYEQYF
TGCAGTGCTCCTAACAGGGGAAACTATTACGAGCAGTACTTC
>15|TRBV11-2|TRBD2|many|TRBJ2-3
CASSRTSGAADTQYF
TGTGCCAGCAGCCGAACTAGCGGGGCGGCAGATACGCAGTATTTT
>11|TRBV20-1|.|few|TRBJ2-7
CSARGFYEQYF
TGCAGTGCTAGGGGCTTCTACGAGCAGTACTTC
>15|TRBV14|.|.|TRBJ2-3
CASSPDSGRKDTQYF
TGTGCCAGCAGCCCCGATTCAGGGCGGAAAGATACGCAGTATTTT
>15|TRBV2|.|many|TRBJ2-7
CASIEGLLTNYEQYF
TGTGCCAGCATAGAGGGACTCCTCACTAACTACGAGCAGTACTTC
>12|TRBV6-1|.|.|TRBJ2-5
CASSPLEETQYF
TGTGCCAGCAGCCCCTTAGAGGAGACCCAGTACTTC
>15|TRBV5-1|TRBD1|.|TRBJ2-3
CASSSGTGSGDTQYF
TGCGCCAGCAGCTCAGGGACAGGGAGTGGAGATACGCAGTATTTT
>16|TRBV20-1|TRBD1|.|TRBJ2-3
CSARARPGRGPDTQYF
TGCAGTGCTAGGGCCAGACCCGGCAGGGGGCCGGATACGCAGTATTTT
>14|TRBV18|TRBD1|.|TRBJ2-3
CGSWGQGSTDTQYF
TGTGGCAGCTGGGGACAGGGAAGCACAGATACGCAGTATTTT
>14|TRBV7-9|.|.|TRBJ2-1
CASSAIPPRPEQFF
TGTGCCAGCAGCGCCATCCCCCCCAGACCTGAGCAGTTCTTC
>18|TRBV4-1|.|many|TRBJ1-1
CASSQVSGLVLGNTEAFF
TGCGCCAGCAGCCAAGTGTCGGGCTTGGTGTTAGGGAACACTGAAGCTTTCTTT
>15|TRBV7-8|TRBD1|many|TRBJ2-7
CASSSDRGTSYEQYF
TGTGCCAGCAGCTCCGACAGGGGGACCTCCTACGAGCAGTACTTC
>14|TRBV5-5|TRBD2|once|TRBJ2-1
CASSLLAGEDEQLF
TGTGCCAGCAGCTTACTGGCGGGAGAGGATGAGCAGCTCTTC
>16|TRBV19|.|.|TRBJ1-5
CASSIIPARDYQPQHF
TGTGCCAGTAGTATTATTCCGGCCAGGGATTATCAGCCCCAGCATTTT
>16|TRBV5-4|.|few|TRBJ1-1
CASSLGTSRAGTEAFF
TGTGCCAGCAGCTTGGGGACATCGCGGGCCGGGACTGAAGCTTTCTTT
>13|TRBV6-1|.|few|TRBJ1-1
CASKGRVYTEAFF
TGTGCCAGCAAGGGACGGGTTTACACTGAAGCTTTCTTT
>17|TRBV20-1|TRBD1|.|TRBJ2-6
CSANLGTGSSGANVLTF
TGCAGTGCTAATCTCGGGACAGGGAGCTCTGGGGCCAACGTCCTGACTTTC
>14|TRBV6-1|.|.|TRBJ1-1
CASRTRAGNTEAFF
TGTGCCAGCAGAACCCGGGCCGGGAACACTGAAGCTTTCTTT
>16|TRBV6-2/TRBV6-3|TRBD2|.|TRBJ2-1
CASSRLAGRSYNEQFF
TGTGCCAGCAGCCGACTAGCGGGACGCTCCTACAATGAGCAGTTCTTC
>16|TRBV6-5|TRBD1|.|TRBJ2-2
CASSFLDRGWPGELFF
TGTGCCAGCAGTTTTCTAGACAGGGGATGGCCCGGGGAGCTGTTTTTT
>15|TRBV12-3/TRBV12-4|.|.|TRBJ1-5
CASNLYRNSNQPQHF
TGTGCCAGCAATCTTTACAGGAATAGCAATCAGCCCCAGCATTTT
>13|TRBV2|.|many|TRBJ1-1
CASSEQWHTEAFF
TGTGCCAGCAGTGAACAGTGGCACACTGAAGCTTTCTTT
>14|TRBV20-1|.|many|TRBJ2-1
CSASTATLLGEQFF
TGCAGTGCTAGCACAGCCACCCTACTAGGTGAGCAGTTCTTC
>15|TRBV7-9|TRBD2|many|TRBJ2-5
CASSSLAGDKETQYF
TGTGCCAGCAGCTCCCTAGCGGGGGATAAAGAGACCCAGTACTTC
>17|TRBV6-5|TRBD1|.|TRBJ2-3
CASSYSDRGLNTDTQYF
TGTGCCAGCAGTTACTCGGACAGGGGGCTAAACACAGATACGCAGTATTTT
>13|TRBV3-1|.|many|TRBJ2-7
CASSKTESYEQYF
TGTGCCAGCAGTAAGACCGAATCCTACGAGCAGTACTTC
>16|TRBV7-9|TRBD1|few|TRBJ2-1
CASSPSTGSSYNEQFF
TGTGCCAGCAGCCCGTCGACAGGGAGCTCCTACAATGAGCAGTTCTTC
>13|TRBV18|.|many|TRBJ2-5
CASSSRADETQYF
TGTGCCAGCTCATCCAGGGCCGATGAGACCCAGTACTTC
>15|TRBV13|TRBD1|many|TRBJ2-7
CASSSAGQGAYEQYF
TGTGCCAGCAGCTCCGCTGGACAGGGGGCCTACGAGCAGTACTTC
>13|TRBV10-3|.|few|TRBJ2-7
CAISEFTGREQYF
TGTGCCATCAGTGAGTTTACAGGGCGGGAGCAGTACTTC
>17|TRBV19|.|many|TRBJ2-2
CASSRPLDLSNTGELFF
TGTGCCAGTAGCCGACCACTAGATTTATCGAACACCGGGGAGCTGTTTTTT
>16|TRBV6-9|TRBD1|.|TRBJ2-5
CASSYDPDRPGETQYF
TGTGCCAGCAGTTACGACCCGGACAGGCCAGGGGAGACCCAGTACTTC
>13|TRBV20-1|.|many|TRBJ2-7
CSARDERNQEQYF
TGCAGTGCTAGAGACGAACGGAACCAGGAGCAGTACTTC
>16|TRBV7-9|.|.|TRBJ2-1
CASSLAGSPSTFEQFF
TGTGCCAGCAGCTTAGCGGGGAGTCCTTCGACGTTTGAGCAGTTCTTC